The source of this TCR beta chain is a study of glioma-infiltrating T cells. Study-wide findings and caveats: Above-expected tissue-blood divergence occurred in all gliomas, most in low-grade ones.

CDR3 length equals 12 residues. Looked up from germline, CDR1 is SEHNR and CDR2 is FQNEAQ (reference sequence). TCR alpha and beta CDR3 regions were amplified from RNA using iRepertoire nested multiplex PCR. For one-step reverse transcription and amplification, about 85-400 ng of tissue mRNA or PBMC total RNA was used. TCRdb called the multiplex PCR reads again in MiXCR, with one record for every CDR3 protein. The table includes about 130,000 distinct CDR3 sequences, roughly 24% detected once. This clonotype was counted only a few times. The antigen is unknown. A junction end diverges from the germline sequence, so it may reflect a read error.

The chain combines TRBV7-9 with TRBJ2-1, with D tentatively TRBD1 or TRBD2 (5 bases each). The receptor was derived from a human donor with low-grade glioma or glioblastoma, undergoing nonglioma brain surgery, or in good health (not recorded which). Material for sequencing was glioma tissue, nonneoplastic brain tissue, or PBMCs (not recorded which). The CDR3 sequence is CACSPRGDEQFF. As DNA, the CDR3 is TGTGCCTGCAGCCCCCGAGGGGACGAGCAGTTCTTC. Variable domain in full (rest from reference TRBV7-9 and TRBJ2-1): DTGVSQNPRHKITKRGQNVTFRCDPISEHNRLYWYRQTLGQGPEFLTYFQNEAQLEKSRLLSDRFSAERPKGSFSTLEIQRTEQGDSAMYLCACSPRGDEQFFGPGTRLTVL.